The text below deals with one T cell receptor (beta chain). Its antigen is unidentified. Germline loops: CDR1 GTSNPN, CDR2 SVGIG (reference sequence). The CDR3 covers 14 residues. V trimming: 2 bases; J trimming: 0 bases; junction bases outside the gene matches: 3. The sample originates from a study of cytomegalovirus exposure and HLA in healthy donors. Whole-study findings and limits: A later analysis associated some 16,000 TCR beta sequences with HLA alleles at a 0.05 false discovery rate.

The primer mix had 60 Vbeta and 13 Jbeta primers. Method: immunoSEQ multiplex PCR; TCRdb's copy keeps in-frame clones and lacks some. The table records about 150,000 clones, approximately 80% of them present only once. The sequenced sample was PBMCs. This clonotype was obtained from a woman in her thirties or forties in good health and CMV-seropositive. V is TRBV30 and J is TRBJ1-1; 7 nucleotides agree with TRBD1. In nucleotides, the CDR3 is TGTGCCTGGAGTCCGACAGGGCTGAACACTGAAGCTTTCTTT. This codes for CAWSPTGLNTEAFF.